The rows below give T cell receptor beta chains drawn from one sample of a study of blood T cell repertoires in COVID-19. Profiled with immunoSEQ multiplex PCR; TCRdb holds only in-frame clones, not every one. The sample records 200,000 to 300,000 clones, around four fifths being singletons. The sequenced material came from peripheral blood. The receptors were sampled from a woman between 55 and 75 years old with active or convalescent COVID-19. CDR3s leave out the opening cysteine and the closing phenylalanine or tryptophan. The D gene is left open where the match is weak.

v_call d_call cdr3_aa
TRBV18 NA ASSRRETEAF
TRBV30 TRBD2 AWRPGLAADTQY
TRBV9 NA ASAGDKSSYNEQF
TRBV19 NA ASSNRVGANQPQH
TRBV2 NA ASTPGHPNTEAF
TRBV6-6 TRBD2 ASSYAGGHGTDTQY
TRBV10-3 TRBD1 ASTQGTGNEKLF
TRBV28 NA ASSLRRDNSPLH
TRBV5-6 TRBD1 ASSLAAQGAGETQY
TRBV11-3 NA ASSPPEGEQY
TRBV19 NA ASSIAYLANDEQY
TRBV2 NA ASKVGIQGYEQY
TRBV5-1 NA ASSPPQGNYGYT
TRBV24-1 NA ATSDRTPLAGSTDTQY
TRBV11-2 NA ASSRQKVRGGYGYT
TRBV28 TRBD1 ASSVAGQGKRDTQY
TRBV4-2 NA ASSQILTGRTNEKLF
TRBV11-2 TRBD2 ASIPLAGGPYGELF
TRBV9 NA ASSLPGETQY
TRBV9 NA ASSALGLSTDTQY
TRBV11-3 TRBD1 ASSLGQGLGELF
TRBV27 TRBD2 ASRVAGSYEQY
TRBV5-1 NA ASSLPGKDTQY
TRBV4-1 TRBD1 ASSQVPGGNPRNGYT
TRBV5-6 TRBD1 ASSSGQGATATNEKLF
TRBV5-5 NA ASTMPQGGEKLF
TRBV19 TRBD2 ASSMGTRKPGELF
TRBV3-1/TRBV3-2 TRBD1 ASSQSPGGSGYT
TRBV20-1 NA SAGSSNGYT
TRBV19 NA ASSGGRDEKLF
TRBV3-1/TRBV3-2 NA ASSLPYYGYT
TRBV6-5 TRBD2 ASSTSGRGGWTQY
TRBV14 NA ASSQLDSPAGTGELF
TRBV10-3 NA AIRAGGSGPANTGELF
TRBV5-8 NA ASSLAGEGYGYT
TRBV7-2 TRBD1 ASSGTGRIYNEQF
TRBV9 TRBD2 ASSSTTSGKHNEQF
TRBV2 TRBD2 ASSERTSGRSSTDTQY
TRBV19 TRBD2 ASSIRALAGGNNEQF
TRBV3-1/TRBV3-2 NA ASRRGLSTGNTIY
TRBV24-1 NA ATSDRTVEKLF
TRBV7-2 NA ASSSGPTNEKLF
TRBV10-3 TRBD1 AITDDRVNGYT
TRBV14 NA ASSQDPTDSYNEQF
TRBV7-9 TRBD2 ASSWGLAGDEQF
TRBV6-6 TRBD1 ASEGASTDTQY
TRBV5-5 NA ASSLEILKNPLNYGYT
TRBV13 NA ASTYQGEKLF
TRBV16 NA ASSQSPGRNYGYT
TRBV27 TRBD1 ASSKWTGTDTYEQY
TRBV19 TRBD1 ASTKQQGAQGYGYT
TRBV7-9 TRBD1 ASSFGTGDGYT
TRBV5-1 TRBD2 ASSLAFSGGPTDTQY
TRBV19 TRBD1 ASSIRGAGGQPQH